These 8 T cell receptor beta chains were all obtained from the same sample, sequenced in a study of blood T cell repertoires in COVID-19. Measured with immunoSEQ multiplex PCR; TCRdb has only the in-frame clones, and not every one. This table has roughly 250,000 clones, about 88% appearing once. The specimen sequenced was peripheral blood. These receptor sequences come from a man between 60 and 70 years old who had recovered from COVID-19.

This clone was picked up a small number of times. The chain employs TRBV7-9 and TRBJ2-7, with 8 bases matching TRBD1. The CDR3 length is 14 residues. The trim removed 0 bases at V and 3 bases at J, leaving 1 base unmatched. Germline V gene lookup returns CDR1 SEHNR and CDR2 FQNEAQ (reference sequence). The CDR3, as DNA: TGTGCCAGCAGCTTAGCAACAGGGGGCTACGAGCAGTACTTC. Encoded protein: CASSLATGGYEQYF.

This clone was counted a single time. V gene TRBV10-3 combines with J gene TRBJ2-7; 10 nucleotides match TRBD1. J lost 2 bases, V lost 10 bases, and 5 bases had no gene match. The CDR3 is made up of 13 amino acids. CDR1 is ENHRY, CDR2 SYGVKD, per germline. CDR3 DNA sequence: TGTGCCACCACCGGGACAGGGGCCTACGAGCAGTACTTC. Amino acids: CATTGTGAYEQYF.

This sequence joins TRBV21-1 and TRBJ2-7; the D call in the table, TRBD2, was not verified against the DNA. TRBV21-1 is a recognized pseudogene. CDR3 length: 15 amino acids. CDR3 sequence reads: CASSSGGDIFYEQYF. Here the CDR3 DNA reads TGTGCCAGCAGCTCTGGGGGGGACATTTTTTACGAGCAGTACTTC.

This chain joins TRBV5-1 and TRBJ1-1; 9 positions agree with TRBD1. CDR3 size: 18 residues. V dropped 4 bases and J dropped 5; count of bases not matched to a gene: 18. Germline values: CDR1 SGHRS, CDR2 YFSETQ. This CDR3 reads CASSPPRQGVSYKTEAFF. In DNA form, the CDR3 reads TGCGCCAGCAGCCCCCCCCGACAGGGGGTATCTTATAAAACTGAAGCTTTCTTT.

This chain links TRBV18 with TRBJ1-1; a possible D gene is TRBD1 (6 bases). Germline CDR1 and CDR2: KGHSH and LQKENI. This CDR3 is built from 12 residues. Trimming removed 6 bases from V and 8 bases from J, with 13 bases in between. The CDR3 reads CASSDTDREAFF. CDR3 DNA sequence: TGTGCCAGCTCGGACACGGACAGAGAAGCTTTCTTT.

The chain combines TRBV6-1 with TRBJ2-7; tentatively, D is TRBD1 (6 bases). The ends were cut back, 2 bases at V and 2 bases at J, with 13 bases in the middle. The germline gives CDR1 MNHNS, CDR2 SASEGT. The CDR3 totals 15 residues. The CDR3 reads CASSEWARQAYEQYF. The CDR3 DNA reads TGTGCCAGCAGTGAATGGGCCCGACAGGCCTACGAGCAGTACTTC.

Concerning this clone: This specimen includes other DNA sequences encoding the same CDR3. This chain connects TRBV7-2 to TRBJ2-1; 15 bases fit TRBD2. The junction had 8 bases not matched to a gene; V was cut back by 5 bases and J by 0 bases. The CDR3 sequence is 19 residues long. The germline V gene encodes CDR1 SGHTA and CDR2 FQGNSA. The CDR3 loop reads CASSRRTSGGASSYNEQFF. In DNA, the CDR3 is TGTGCCAGCAGCCGCAGGACTAGCGGGGGGGCCTCCTCCTACAATGAGCAGTTCTTC.

V and J are TRBV9 and TRBJ1-2; D is uncertain. Germline CDR1 SGDLS, CDR2 YYNGEE. The CDR3 length is 13 residues. V gave up 3 bases and J gave up 8 bases, with 14 bases separating them. The CDR3 bases are TGTGCCAGCAGCGCGAGGTACGGGGAGGGCTACACCTTC. This translates into CASSARYGEGYTF. Looking up the rest from reference TRBV9 and TRBJ1-2 gives the full variable domain: DSGVTQTPKHLITATGQRVTLRCSPRSGDLSVYWYQQSLDQGLQFLIQYYNGEERAKGNILERFSAQQFPDLHSELNLSSLELGDSALYFCASSARYGEGYTFGSGTRLTVV.